A selection of T cell receptor beta chains follows, all from one sample in a study of beta chain features in type 1 diabetes. Method: immunoSEQ multiplex PCR; TCRdb's copy keeps in-frame clones and lacks some. The sample comprises 300,000 to 400,000 clones, roughly 8.8% of which are singletons, and 0.9% to 1.1% rests with the top ten. The sequenced sample consisted of central memory CD4+ T cells from blood. The receptors originated from a young man with type 1 diabetes. The CDR3 runs from the conserved cysteine through the conserved F or W. D genes are given only for firm matches. Where a row states a size, it is once, few, many or the class of an expanded clone; other rows omit it.

TGTGCCAGCAGTTACTCGGGTGACGAGCAGTACTTC | CASSYSGDEQYF | TRBV6-5 | - | - | TRBJ2-7
TGTGCCAGCAGTTATACAGAGCTGGATGGCTACACCTTC | CASSYTELDGYTF | TRBV2 | - | - | TRBJ1-2
TGCGCCAGCAGCCAGGGGACTAGTCCCCTCACAGATACGCAGTATTTT | CASSQGTSPLTDTQYF | TRBV4-3 | few | TRBD2 | TRBJ2-3
TGCAGCGTTCTCGCAGGCGACAATCAGCCCCAGCATTTT | CSVLAGDNQPQHF | TRBV29-1 | few | - | TRBJ1-5
TGTGCCAGCAGCTTAGAACAGGGAGGTGGCTACACCTTC | CASSLEQGGGYTF | TRBV7-9 | few | - | TRBJ1-2
TGCGCCAGCAGCCAAGCACTAGCGGGGGGCCAAGAGACCCAGTACTTC | CASSQALAGGQETQYF | TRBV4-3 | - | TRBD2 | TRBJ2-5
TGTGCCTGGAGCGGGGGGCAAGAGACCCAGTACTTC | CAWSGGQETQYF | TRBV30 | - | TRBD2 | TRBJ2-5
TGTGCCACCAGCAGAGGATGGGGCAGGGGGGATACGCAGTATTTT | CATSRGWGRGDTQYF | TRBV15 | - | TRBD1 | TRBJ2-3
TGTGCCAGCTCACCACGGCAGGGCGAGACGGGGGATGGCTACACCTTC | CASSPRQGETGDGYTF | TRBV18 | - | - | TRBJ1-2
TGCAGCGCCGGGACTAGTTCCGGGGCCAACGTCCTGACTTTC | CSAGTSSGANVLTF | TRBV29-1 | - | TRBD2 | TRBJ2-6
TGCGCCAGCAGCTTAGGCGGGGCCACAGATACGCAGTATTTT | CASSLGGATDTQYF | TRBV5-1 | few | - | TRBJ2-3
TGTGCCAGCAGCCAGAAACTAGGACTAGCGAGCGAGCAGTACTTC | CASSQKLGLASEQYF | TRBV14 | - | TRBD2 | TRBJ2-7
TGCAGCGTGGGTCGGGGGTCGGAGCCCCAGCATTTT | CSVGRGSEPQHF | TRBV29-1 | few | - | TRBJ1-5
TGTGCCAGCAGAAAGGACAGGGATCAGCCCCAGCATTTT | CASRKDRDQPQHF | TRBV6-5 | few | TRBD1 | TRBJ1-5
TGCAGCGTGGACCAGGACAGGATCACAGATACGCAGTATTTT | CSVDQDRITDTQYF | TRBV29-1 | - | TRBD1 | TRBJ2-3
TGTGCCAGCAGCAAACCGGGACAAGCCGCTGAAGCTTTCTTT | CASSKPGQAAEAFF | TRBV11-2 | - | - | TRBJ1-1
TGTGCCAGCAGCTTGAGGACAGGGGGCGGGGAGACCCAGTACTTC | CASSLRTGGGETQYF | TRBV13 | - | TRBD1 | TRBJ2-5
TGTGCCAGCAGCTTAGCATCCCCCGCAGGGGAAATTGAAGCTTTCTTT | CASSLASPAGEIEAFF | TRBV7-2 | few | - | TRBJ1-1
TGTGCCAGCAGCTTAGTCCTAGCGGGGGGCGGGACCCAGTACTTC | CASSLVLAGGGTQYF | TRBV7-2 | few | TRBD2 | TRBJ2-5
TGTGCCAGTAGTATAGACCGACAGGGACGGTATTTCTTC | CASSIDRQGRYFF | TRBV19 | many | TRBD1 | TRBJ2-1
TGTGCCAGCAGTCGAACGGACTATGGCTACACCTTC | CASSRTDYGYTF | TRBV28 | few | - | TRBJ1-2
TGTGCCAGCATCAAGGACAGAGAGAACACTGAAGCTTTCTTT | CASIKDRENTEAFF | TRBV27 | few | - | TRBJ1-1
TGTGCCAGCAGCGATCCGTCCGGGAGTTCCTACAATGAGCAGTTCTTC | CASSDPSGSSYNEQFF | TRBV7-9 | - | - | TRBJ2-1
TGTGCCAGCAGTTCTGACCAGGGAGCACGCAATCAGCCCCAGCATTTT | CASSSDQGARNQPQHF | TRBV28 | - | - | TRBJ1-5
TGTGCCAGCAGTTTATCAGGGTTCAATCAGCCCCAGCATTTT | CASSLSGFNQPQHF | TRBV28 | - | - | TRBJ1-5
TGTGCCAGCAGAAGCACAGATACGCAGTATTTT | CASRSTDTQYF | TRBV27 | - | - | TRBJ2-3
TGTGCCTCCTACAACTATGGCTACACCTTC | CASYNYGYTF | TRBV30 | few | - | TRBJ1-2
TGTGCCAGCAGCGGTAGCAGAGAGGGGGCCGAGACCCAGTACTTC | CASSGSREGAETQYF | TRBV9 | - | TRBD1 | TRBJ2-5
TGTGCCAGCAGCTTGAGTGGGACTACGGACTTC | CASSLSGTTDF | TRBV5-8 | few | TRBD2 | TRBJ2-7
TGCGCCAGCAGCTCCGGGACGAAGAACACTGAAGCTTTCTTT | CASSSGTKNTEAFF | TRBV5-1 | few | - | TRBJ1-1
TGTGCCAGCAGTGCGGGGAATCAGCCCCAGCATTTT | CASSAGNQPQHF | TRBV25-1 | few | - | TRBJ1-5
TGTGCCAGCAGCTCATGGGTCAGCGCTTATCAGCCCCAGCATTTT | CASSSWVSAYQPQHF | TRBV5-6 | few | - | TRBJ1-5
TGTGCCAGCAGTTCCCTACAGGGGGCCTATGGCTACACCTTC | CASSSLQGAYGYTF | TRBV7-2 | - | TRBD1 | TRBJ1-2
TGTGCCAGCAGCTTACGGGACATCACTTCCTACGAGCAGTACTTC | CASSLRDITSYEQYF | TRBV13 | few | - | TRBJ2-7
TGTGCCAGCAGTGCTAGGACGAGGGAGCAGTACTTC | CASSARTREQYF | TRBV6-1 | - | - | TRBJ2-7
TGTGCCAGCAGTTTGGGTGTTGGAGGCACTGAAGCTTTCTTT | CASSLGVGGTEAFF | TRBV6-5 | - | - | TRBJ1-1
TGCGCCAGCAGCCCTAGGGAAGCGGGGGGCCTTAATGAGCAGTTCTTC | CASSPREAGGLNEQFF | TRBV5-1 | - | TRBD2 | TRBJ2-1
TGTGCCAGCAGGGGCGGGTCCTCCTACAATGAGCAGTTCTTC | CASRGGSSYNEQFF | TRBV2 | few | - | TRBJ2-1
TGTGCCAGCAGCCGGGGACAGGTGTCAACTGGGGCCAACGTCCTGACTTTC | CASSRGQVSTGANVLTF | TRBV7-9 | - | TRBD1 | TRBJ2-6
TGTGCCATTGGACTAGCGGGGGGATCCTACGAGCAGTACTTC | CAIGLAGGSYEQYF | TRBV10-3 | few | TRBD2 | TRBJ2-7
TGTGCCAGCCTAATCGGACAGGGCGGAACAGATACGCAGTATTTT | CASLIGQGGTDTQYF | TRBV7-8 | - | TRBD1 | TRBJ2-3
TGTGCCAGCTCACTGAGGCAGGGTGACATTCAGTACTTC | CASSLRQGDIQYF | TRBV18 | few | - | TRBJ2-4
TGCGCCAGCAGCCGGGGCGAGAGCAATGAGCAGTTCTTC | CASSRGESNEQFF | TRBV4-3 | - | - | TRBJ2-1
TGTGCCAGCTCACCTCGGTGGCAGGGGAACGCCAAAAACATTCAGTACTTC | CASSPRWQGNAKNIQYF | TRBV18 | - | - | TRBJ2-4
TGTGCCAGCAGTTCGGCGACAGGGGACTCACCCCTCCACTTT | CASSSATGDSPLHF | TRBV28 | few | TRBD1 | TRBJ1-6
TGTGCCAGCAGCTTAGGAGGGGGCGGCACCGGGGAGCTGTTTTTT | CASSLGGGGTGELFF | TRBV7-2 | few | TRBD1 | TRBJ2-2
TGTGCCAGCAGCTTAGAAAGCGGGGGGGCCTACGAGCAGTACTTC | CASSLESGGAYEQYF | TRBV11-2 | few | TRBD2 | TRBJ2-7
TGTGCCAGCAGTTACAAGGGGGCTGATAGCAATCAGCCCCAGCATTTT | CASSYKGADSNQPQHF | TRBV6-6 | - | TRBD1 | TRBJ1-5